A single sample is the source of the 25 T cell receptor beta chains below, sequenced in a study of OX40 agonist ivuxolimab in advanced cancers. Repertoires were generated with immunoSEQ multiplex PCR, while TCRdb's copy carries only in-frame clones and drops some. Here the sample spans about 20,000 clones, 70% to 85% being singletons. Sequenced material: CD4+ or CD8+ T cells sorted from blood, taken in a trial of the OX40 agonist ivuxolimab. The receptors were gathered from an adult with an advanced solid tumor such as melanoma, head and neck, liver or kidney cancer.

The rearrangement joins TRBV6-1 to TRBJ2-7, with D perhaps TRBD2 (5 bases). The ends were cut back, 1 base at V and 1 base at J, with 11 bases in the middle. This CDR3 region has 15 residues. The germline V gene encodes CDR1 MNHNS and CDR2 SASEGT. CDR3 coding DNA: TGTGCCAGCAGTGAAGATCCTAGCCGTTCCTACGAGCAGTACTTC. Translating it yields CASSEDPSRSYEQYF.

The V and J genes are TRBV7-9 and TRBJ2-3; 8 nucleotides align to TRBD1. There are 16 residues in the CDR3. The germline V gene has CDR1 SEHNR and CDR2 FQNEAQ (reference sequence). V trimming: 1 base; J trimming: 2 bases; junction bases outside the gene matches: 5. In DNA form, the CDR3 reads TGTGCCAGCAGCTTAGAACCGGGACAGGACACAGATACGCAGTATTTT. Its translation: CASSLEPGQDTDTQYF.

In DNA, the CDR3 is TGTGCCAGCAGCGATCAGGGGGATCCCAATGAGCAGTTCTTC. It translates to CASSDQGDPNEQFF. This chain joins TRBV9 and TRBJ2-1; 7 bases fit TRBD1. This CDR3 region has 14 residues. Germline V gene lookup returns CDR1 SGDLS and CDR2 YYNGEE. Unmatched junction bases numbered 6, after V lost 3 bases and J lost 6 bases.

J is TRBJ2-2 and V is TRBV30, with D uncertain. The V gene lost 0 bases and the J gene lost 5 bases, with 7 bases spanning the gap. CDR1 and CDR2 from the germline V gene are GTSNPN and SVGIG (reference sequence). CDR3 length: 13 amino acids. CDR3 DNA: TGTGCCTGGAGTGTGATTAATACCGGGGAGCTGTTTTTT. Its translation: CAWSVINTGELFF.

This clone was seen only a few times. The chain carries TRBV2 and TRBJ2-5, with 13 nucleotides matching TRBD2. Germline values: CDR1 SNHLY, CDR2 FYNNEI. The junction had 8 bases not matched to a gene; V was cut back by 5 bases and J by 5 bases. The CDR3 is 16 residues long. The CDR3 spells CASSPGLAGERETQYF. The CDR3 coding sequence is TGTGCCAGCAGTCCTGGACTAGCGGGAGAGCGGGAGACCCAGTACTTC.

V usage is TRBV4-3 and J usage is TRBJ2-7; D gene uncertain. Trimming left V 0 bases short and J 1 base short, with 7 bases between. This CDR3 contains 14 residues. The germline gives CDR1 LGHNA, CDR2 YSLEER. CDR3 DNA: TGCGCCAGCAGCCAAGATGATGCATCCTACGAGCAGTACTTC. Translating gives CASSQDDASYEQYF.

This sequence joins TRBV28 and TRBJ2-7, with D possibly being TRBD2 (6 bases). V dropped 2 bases and J dropped 7 bases, with 18 bases sitting between them. The V gene's germline CDR1 is MDHEN and CDR2 SYDVKM. The CDR3 covers 15 residues. CDR3 amino acids: CASSLAHYGSSEQYF. CDR3 bases: TGTGCCAGCAGTTTAGCCCACTACGGGAGTTCAGAGCAGTACTTC.

The genes are TRBV4-1 and TRBJ2-7, with 10 bases matching TRBD2. V shed 0 bases and J 4 bases; nucleotides not matched to a gene: 9. The CDR3 is made up of 17 amino acids. Germline CDR1 reads MGHRA; CDR2 reads YSYEKL. For the CDR3, the DNA is TGCGCCAGCAGCCAAGATCATTCTAGCGGGAGATCTTACGAGCAGTACTTC. Amino acid sequence: CASSQDHSSGRSYEQYF.

Details on this clone: Different DNA sequences within this sample yield the same CDR3. The chain couples TRBV6-6 to TRBJ2-1; a possible D gene is TRBD2 (6 bases). V gave up 1 base and J gave up 7 bases, with 14 bases separating them. The CDR3 runs 15 residues. Per the germline V gene, CDR1 is MNHNY and CDR2 is SVGAGI (reference sequence). The CDR3 DNA sequence: TGTGCCAGCAGTTACTGGGCAGGAGGGACGAATGAGCAGTTCTTC. Encoded protein: CASSYWAGGTNEQFF.

The chain couples TRBV29-1 to TRBJ2-5, with a tentative D call TRBD1 (6 bases). Trimming pared 7 bases from V and 0 bases from J, leaving 12 bases between. The germline CDR1 and CDR2 sequences are SQVTM and ANQGSEA. The CDR3 length is 13 residues. CDR3 in amino acids: CSERTGNQETQYF. CDR3 sequence (DNA): TGCAGCGAAAGAACAGGGAACCAAGAGACCCAGTACTTC.

The chain has TRBV6-5 and TRBJ1-1; D possibly corresponds to TRBD1 (5 bases). This CDR3 spans 13 amino acids. Trimming removed 5 bases at V and 11 bases at J, with 18 bases between. In germline, CDR1 is MNHEY, CDR2 SVGAGI. CDR3 loop: CASSTATTVGAFF. The DNA for the CDR3 is TGTGCCAGCAGTACCGCAACGACAGTGGGGGCTTTCTTT.

The chain couples TRBV2 to TRBJ1-2; no clear D gene. Germline values: CDR1 SNHLY, CDR2 FYNNEI. The CDR3 contains 14 residues. The V end lost 3 bases, the J end lost 8 bases, and 16 bases lay between the germline ends. The chain's CDR3 is CASSDLEGPGGYTF. CDR3 in DNA: TGTGCCAGCAGTGACCTGGAAGGGCCGGGGGGCTACACCTTC.

The CDR3 DNA follows: TGCGCCAGCAGCCAAGGGGCGGTGAACTATGGCTACACCTTC. Protein sequence: CASSQGAVNYGYTF. This chain joins TRBV4-3 and TRBJ1-2; no clear D gene. The germline CDR1 and CDR2 sequences are LGHNA and YSLEER. The CDR3 consists of 14 residues. V was clipped by 1 base and J by 2 bases, with 8 bases between them.

The rearrangement joins TRBV5-5 to TRBJ1-2; D call uncertain. The CDR3 is 16 residues long. From germline, CDR1 is SGHKS and CDR2 YYEKEE (reference sequence). V gave up 0 bases and J gave up 6 bases, with 18 bases separating them. DNA of the CDR3: TGTGCCAGCAGCTTGGTCTATACCGCCATAGGCGATGGCTACACCTTC. Amino acids: CASSLVYTAIGDGYTF.

The rearrangement joins TRBV28 to TRBJ2-2; D uncertain. The V end lost 7 bases, the J end lost 6 bases, and 18 bases lay between the germline ends. CDR3 length: 15 residues. Germline V CDR1 and CDR2: MDHEN, SYDVKM. Here the CDR3 DNA reads TGTGCCAGCAAACCCCCGTCCGGTTTCGCCGGGGAGCTGTTTTTT. It codes for CASKPPSGFAGELFF. Filled out from reference TRBV28 and TRBJ2-2, the complete variable domain reads DVKVTQSSRYLVKRTGEKVFLECVQDMDHENMFWYRQDPGLGLRLIYFSYDVKMKEKGDIPEGYSVSREKKERFSLILESASTNQTSMYLCASKPPSGFAGELFFGEGSRLTVL.

This clone was picked up a small number of times. This rearrangement joins TRBV6-6 to TRBJ1-5; the D is unclear. Germline loops: CDR1 MNHNY, CDR2 SVGAGI (reference sequence). With 6 bases removed from V and 0 bases from J, the gap between germline ends came to 9 bases. The CDR3 is made up of 14 amino acids. The CDR3: CASRPADSNQPQHF. CDR3 DNA sequence: TGTGCCAGCAGACCGGCCGATAGCAATCAGCCCCAGCATTTT.

V is TRBV27 and J is TRBJ1-1; 10 bases line up with TRBD1. CDR3 length equals 15 residues. CDR1 MNHEY and CDR2 SMNVEV come from the germline V gene (reference sequence). The junction had 4 bases not matched to a gene; V was cut back by 3 bases and J by 3 bases. CDR3 region: CASSLTGGPDTEAFF. CDR3 nucleotide sequence: TGTGCCAGCAGTTTGACAGGGGGCCCGGACACTGAAGCTTTCTTT.

The gene calls are TRBV28 and TRBJ2-1; a weak D match, TRBD1 (6 bases). Germline V CDR1 and CDR2: MDHEN, SYDVKM. V was cut by 6 bases and J by 8 bases, with 14 bases left in between. CDR3 size: 13 residues. CDR3 amino acids: CASSISRGDEQFF. The CDR3 DNA reads TGTGCCAGCAGCATATCCAGGGGTGATGAGCAGTTCTTC.

This sequence joins TRBV6-1 and TRBJ2-3, with TRBD1 matching 11 bases. Germline V gene lookup returns CDR1 MNHNS and CDR2 SASEGT. V trimming: 3 bases; J trimming: 6 bases; junction bases outside the gene matches: 5. The CDR3 length is 15 residues. The CDR3 DNA reads TGTGCCAGCAGTGATCTAGGACAGGGGGCTGATACGCAGTATTTT. This codes for CASSDLGQGADTQYF.

The CDR3 reads CASSYGTGSYEQYF. The CDR3 DNA reads as TGTGCCAGCAGCTACGGGACCGGCTCCTACGAGCAGTACTTC. This chain connects TRBV11-2 to TRBJ2-7; tentatively, D is TRBD1 or TRBD2 (5 bases each). The CDR3 is made up of 14 amino acids. The V and J ends lost 4 bases and 0 bases respectively, with 10 bases between them. Germline assignment: CDR1 SGHAT and CDR2 FQNNGV. Based on the CDR3 plus reference TRBV11-2 and TRBJ2-7, the full variable domain is EAGVAQSPRYKIIEKRQSVAFWCNPISGHATLYWYQQILGQGPKLLIQFQNNGVVDDSQLPKDRFSAERLKGVDSTLKIQPAKLEDSAVYLCASSYGTGSYEQYFGPGTRLTVT.

This chain connects TRBV7-2 to TRBJ2-3; TRBD2 aligns across 7 bases. This CDR3 has 15 amino acids. The J segment lost 7 bases and the V segment lost 1 base, leaving 8 bases of the junction unmatched. The germline CDR1 and CDR2 sequences are SGHTA and FQGNSA. CDR3 sequence: CASSLDGGRLNTQYF. CDR3 in DNA: TGTGCCAGCAGCTTAGATGGCGGGAGATTGAATACGCAGTATTTT.

The chain employs TRBV6-5 and TRBJ2-7; 9 bases align to TRBD1. The V gene end was trimmed by 5 bases and the J gene end by 4 bases; junction bases not matched to a gene: 6. The V gene's germline CDR1 is MNHEY and CDR2 SVGAGI. The CDR3 consists of 14 residues. CDR3 loop: CASSRGQGWYEQYF. For the CDR3, the DNA is TGTGCCAGCAGTAGAGGACAGGGGTGGTACGAGCAGTACTTC.

This sequence joins TRBV28 and TRBJ2-3; 7 nucleotides match TRBD1. Unmatched junction bases numbered 5, after V lost 5 bases and J lost 0 bases. The germline V gene encodes CDR1 MDHEN and CDR2 SYDVKM. CDR3 length equals 15 residues. The chain's CDR3 is CASSLGTVSTDTQYF. CDR3 DNA: TGTGCCAGCAGTCTGGGGACAGTTAGCACAGATACGCAGTATTTT.

This clone was observed a single time. The chain has TRBV27 and TRBJ2-5; 10 nucleotides match TRBD2. The CDR3 is 14 residues long. V shed 2 bases and J 4 bases; nucleotides not matched to a gene: 1. Germline V gives CDR1 MNHEY, CDR2 SMNVEV (reference sequence). CDR3 residues: CASSLSGRGETQYF. The CDR3 DNA follows: TGTGCCAGCAGTTTAAGCGGGAGGGGAGAGACCCAGTACTTC.

Turning to this clone: Germline and junction disagree at one end, which may indicate a read error. V is TRBV18 and J is TRBJ2-5; D not resolved. CDR3 length: 13 amino acids. CDR1 KGHSH and CDR2 LQKENI come from the germline V gene. The CDR3 protein is CASSPEYQGTQYF. CDR3 nucleotides: TGTGCCAGCTCACCAGAGTACCAAGGGACCCAGTACTTC.